This record concerns one T cell receptor (beta chain) sequence. Its antigen target is currently unknown. One base away there is no much larger clone; base qualities are not given. These data are taken from a study of blood T cells in healthy people across ages (dated by TCRdb to the mid-2010s). About the full investigation: Template switching captured roughly one uniquely barcoded TCR beta cDNA molecule per two T cells in model experiments. The study measured age-related changes in TCR beta repertoire diversity using deep sequencing normalized with unique cDNA molecular identifiers. The donors were split into four age groups: young (average roughly 15 years), middle-aged (roughly 42), aged (roughly 60) and long-lived (about 82). To avoid experimental bias, donors of different ages were distributed randomly across sequencing lanes. Using the same blood draw, the study looked at two additional independent replicas of 1 million unique cDNA reads for two donors, one aged 18 to 29 and the other aged 80 or older. On the study overall, not on this receptor specifically: Total diversity estimates from one million sequenced T cells were considered lower bounds and underestimates. The percentage of naive T cells measured by flow cytometry correlated strongly with observed TCR beta diversity. Observed TCR beta diversity per million T cells fell roughly linearly with age, and a significant reduction was already apparent by age approximately 41. The long-lived group showed more naive CD4+ T cells, fewer expanded clones and increased TCR diversity than the aged group, suggesting age selection. Because the CMV infection status of the donors was unknown, age-related changes in expanded clonotypes may potentially have been confounded. Because profiling used bulk unsorted PBMCs, naive and antigen-experienced compartments could not be compared conclusively.

Donors were 40 or so systemically healthy Caucasian individuals from Russia aged roughly 6 to 90 years. Each donor gave 9 to 10 milliliters of peripheral blood, collected into EDTA-treated Vacutainer tubes. Ficoll-Paque density-gradient centrifugation was used to isolate PBMCs, with at least 7 million per sample. Trizol reagent was used to extract total RNA from PBMCs, with at least 5 micrograms per sample. Naive CD45RAhigh/CD27high T cell percentages were measured by flow cytometry on a PBMC aliquot from every donor. The library was prepared using 5' RACE. A second 7 to 11 cycle PCR used a sample-barcoded 5' primer and a J-beta primer mix. A unique molecular identifier was introduced onto each TCR beta cDNA molecule by a template-switch 5' adaptor carrying 12 random nucleotides. Each sample yielded at least 3 million CDR3-containing paired-end reads. The Mint cDNA synthesis kit, primed by a TRBC-specific oligonucleotide, was used to synthesize first-strand cDNA from all RNA. All cDNA was treated with uracil-DNA glycosylase and then went through a first 18-cycle PCR with the universal primers M1SS and BC2_uni_R. For the original study's pipeline: For normalization, 1 million high-quality reads were randomly selected from each sample, with every read carrying a distinct molecular identifier. Reads with shared molecular identifiers were discarded instead of being binned into consensus sequences. MiTCR, run with a Q25 quality threshold and the strictest error-elimination algorithm, handled CDR3 identification, clonotype clustering and error correction. A nonparametric unseen species model with Euler transformation was used to estimate a lower bound on total TCR beta diversity. In TCRdb, the public reads were trimmed at Q25 with fastp and aligned with MiXCR, with productive beta chains retained. Each record represents a unique CDR3 protein, reported with the most common genes and DNA among its rows. For this entry, the V and J calls and clone size follow TCRdb and not the study's own pipeline. Recorded for this sample are over 1,500,000 distinct CDR3 sequences; approximately 39% of them occurred a single time. The ten largest clones capture 23% of the sample.

CDR1 and CDR2 (DFQATT, SNEGSKA) derive from the germline V gene (reference sequence). Its CDR3 holds 13 amino acids, cysteine through phenylalanine. The entry retains the CDR3 DNA only, 39 bases that are in frame from base 1. V loses 2 bases, J loses 3 bases, and the germline ends lie 11 bases apart. Sequenced input: blood. This receptor was taken from a human donor in good health. The chain uses TRBV20-1 and TRBJ2-7; the D gene cannot be named for sure. For the CDR3, the sequence is CSARTLTDYEQYF. The sequenced DNA: TGCAGTGCTAGAACACTGACGGACTACGAGCAGTACTTC.